This TCR beta chain was identified in a study of blood T cell repertoires in COVID-19. Across the whole study: In each case, the material was cDNA or gDNA derived from T cells, B-cell-depleted T cells, or PBMCs.

Only in-frame clones appear in the TCRdb table, and some are missing; sequencing was by immunoSEQ multiplex PCR. The repertoire includes fewer than 250,000 clones, roughly 87% of them detected once, and around 2.6% sits in the top ten. Participants' own reports of clinical history determined their cohort assignment. The sample taken for sequencing was PBMCs or T cells enriched from blood (not recorded which). The sequence was collected from a woman in her twenties or thirties with acute COVID-19.

In nucleotides, the CDR3 is TGTGCCAGCAGTTTATTGAGGGGGACTAATGAAAAACTGTTTTTT. It is translated as CASSLLRGTNEKLFF. V usage is TRBV27 and J usage is TRBJ1-4; tentative D call: TRBD1 (6 bases). The ends were cut back, 1 base at V and 2 bases at J, with 8 bases in the middle. The CDR3 totals 15 residues. Germline V CDR1 and CDR2: MNHEY, SMNVEV (reference sequence).